These T cell receptor beta chains were read from a single sample in a study of low-dose radiotherapy and immunotherapy resistance in tumors. TCRdb recomputed calls from the reads with MiXCR, one row per CDR3 protein. The sample has 80,000 to 95,000 distinct CDR3 sequences; roughly 9% are singletons. The source was PBMCs, collected before treatment. These receptors were collected from a male donor with prostate cancer. CDR3s include the opening cysteine and the closing phenylalanine or tryptophan. Fields, in order: clone size, J gene, V gene, D gene, CDR3 protein, CDR3 DNA. The D gene is left open where the match is weak. Some rows mark clone size as missing; the rest say once, few, many or name a class of expanded clone.

>many|TRBJ1-3|TRBV12-3/TRBV12-4|-
CASSPRGRVENTIYF
TGTGCCAGCAGTCCCCGAGGTCGAGTGGAAAACACCATATATTTT
>many|TRBJ2-1|TRBV7-2|TRBD2
CASSQTSGVYNEQFF
TGTGCCAGCAGCCAGACTAGCGGGGTCTACAATGAGCAGTTCTTC
>many|TRBJ2-1|TRBV18|TRBD2
CASSPQGTSGEQFF
TGTGCCAGCTCACCACAAGGGACTAGCGGTGAGCAGTTCTTC
>many|TRBJ1-1|TRBV6-1|-
CASRVDAGGTEAFF
TGTGCCAGCAGAGTGGACGCCGGAGGGACTGAAGCTTTCTTT
>many|TRBJ1-5|TRBV30|-
CAWSVSVDGPQHF
TGTGCCTGGAGTGTCTCGGTAGACGGGCCCCAGCATTTT
>many|TRBJ2-7|TRBV20-1|-
CSAGPGTLYEQYF
TGCAGTGCCGGCCCCGGGACACTTTACGAGCAGTACTTC
>many|TRBJ1-1|TRBV10-3|TRBD1
CAITGTGTTEAFF
TGTGCCATCACGGGGACAGGGACCACTGAAGCTTTCTTT
>many|TRBJ2-1|TRBV7-3|-
CASSLWGVSYNEQFF
TGTGCCAGCAGCTTATGGGGGGTCTCCTACAATGAGCAGTTCTTC
>many|TRBJ2-1|TRBV12-3/TRBV12-4|-
CASSFPLVSHNEQFF
TGTGCCAGCAGTTTCCCTCTAGTATCCCACAATGAGCAGTTCTTC
>many|TRBJ2-5|TRBV12-3/TRBV12-4|-
CASSPLGWETQYF
TGTGCCAGCAGTCCACTCGGTTGGGAGACCCAGTACTTC
>many|TRBJ2-1|TRBV29-1|TRBD2
CSVQLAGLNNEQFF
TGCAGCGTTCAACTAGCGGGGCTCAACAATGAGCAGTTCTTC
>many|TRBJ2-1|TRBV25-1|-
CASRENGENNEQFF
TGTGCCAGCAGAGAAAACGGGGAAAACAATGAGCAGTTCTTC
>many|TRBJ2-1|TRBV6-5|-
CASSREGATYNEQFF
TGTGCCAGCAGCCGGGAGGGGGCAACCTACAATGAGCAGTTCTTC
>many|TRBJ1-1|TRBV24-1|TRBD1
CATSDPGQADRAFF
TGTGCCACCAGTGACCCGGGACAGGCGGATAGAGCTTTCTTT
>many|TRBJ2-7|TRBV29-1|TRBD1
CSAGPGGEQYF
TGCAGTGCTGGGCCAGGGGGCGAGCAGTACTTC
>many|TRBJ1-2|TRBV28|-
CASSLFNRVSGYTF
TGTGCCAGCAGTTTATTTAACAGGGTGAGCGGCTACACCTTC
>many|TRBJ2-7|TRBV6-5|TRBD2
CASRAGGGHEQYF
TGTGCCAGCAGGGCGGGAGGGGGCCACGAGCAGTACTTC
>many|TRBJ2-2|TRBV5-1|-
CASSYNTGELFF
TGCGCCAGCAGCTATAACACCGGGGAGCTGTTTTTT
>many|TRBJ2-7|TRBV28|TRBD1
CASTAGTGGYEQYF
TGTGCCAGCACAGCCGGGACAGGGGGGTACGAGCAGTACTTC
>many|TRBJ1-6|TRBV28|-
CASSLAGRDSPLHF
TGTGCCAGCAGTTTAGCGGGTCGGGATTCACCCCTCCACTTT
>many|TRBJ1-5|TRBV20-1|TRBD1
CSAAGTDNQPQHF
TGCAGTGCCGCCGGGACAGACAATCAGCCCCAGCATTTT
>many|TRBJ2-5|TRBV2|-
CATKRAIRNQETQYF
TGTGCCACCAAAAGGGCCATAAGGAACCAAGAGACCCAGTACTTC
>few|TRBJ2-1|TRBV7-2|TRBD1
CASSQPGTGVQEQFF
TGTGCCAGCAGCCAGCCCGGGACAGGGGTACAGGAGCAGTTCTTC
>many|TRBJ2-5|TRBV7-2|TRBD1
CASSSLGQASGTQYF
TGTGCCAGCAGCTCGTTGGGACAGGCTTCCGGGACCCAGTACTTC
>many|TRBJ2-5|TRBV28|TRBD2
CASGLERGGETQYF
TGTGCCAGCGGCTTGGAGCGGGGGGGGGAGACCCAGTACTTC
>many|TRBJ2-7|TRBV18|-
CASSRDTGSYEQYF
TGTGCCAGCTCCCGCGACACGGGGTCCTACGAGCAGTACTTC
>many|TRBJ1-1|TRBV7-6|-
CASSPTDFVGTEAFF
TGTGCCAGCAGCCCTACGGACTTCGTGGGCACTGAAGCTTTCTTT
>few|TRBJ1-2|TRBV29-1|-
CSVSTGRGDGYTF
TGCAGCGTTTCCACAGGGCGGGGTGATGGCTACACCTTC
>many|TRBJ1-5|TRBV6-5|-
CASRVGFSQPQHF
TGTGCCAGCAGAGTGGGGTTCAGCCAGCCCCAGCATTTT
>many|TRBJ2-7|TRBV2|TRBD2
CASSAGLAGGHLSYEQYF
TGTGCCAGCAGTGCGGGACTAGCGGGAGGACACCTCTCATACGAGCAGTACTTC
>many|TRBJ2-1|TRBV29-1|-
CSSGGLGYNEQFF
TGCAGCTCCGGTGGATTGGGATACAATGAGCAGTTCTTC
>few|TRBJ2-1|TRBV5-4|-
CASSLARDQGVGQFF
TGTGCCAGCAGCTTGGCCCGGGACCAGGGTGTAGGGCAGTTCTTC
>many|TRBJ2-3|TRBV29-1|TRBD2
CSVEDPLAGGTDTQYF
TGCAGCGTTGAAGATCCACTAGCGGGGGGCACAGATACGCAGTATTTT
>many|TRBJ1-3|TRBV29-1|-
CSVSDGDSGNTIYF
TGCAGCGTTTCTGACGGCGACTCTGGAAACACCATATATTTT
>many|TRBJ2-1|TRBV7-2|TRBD2
CASSSWTSGSGNEQFF
TGTGCCAGCAGCTCTTGGACTAGCGGGAGTGGGAATGAGCAGTTCTTC
>many|TRBJ2-5|TRBV29-1|TRBD1
CSVGGGTGEETQYF
TGCAGCGTTGGTGGCGGGACAGGGGAAGAGACCCAGTACTTC
>many|TRBJ2-4|TRBV30|-
CAWSVQGNLAKNIQYF
TGTGCCTGGAGTGTACAGGGCAATCTAGCCAAAAACATTCAGTACTTC
>many|TRBJ1-1|TRBV7-3|-
CAGSLQGANTEAFF
TGTGCCGGCAGCTTACAGGGTGCGAACACTGAAGCTTTCTTT
>many|TRBJ2-1|TRBV19|-
CASSITGEGYNEQFF
TGTGCCAGTAGTATAACAGGGGAGGGTTACAATGAGCAGTTCTTC
>many|TRBJ2-7|TRBV4-2|-
CASSHAGGSYEQYF
TGTGCCAGCAGCCATGCCGGCGGATCCTACGAGCAGTACTTC
>many|TRBJ2-1|TRBV20-1|-
CSARDRADFSYNEQFF
TGCAGTGCTAGAGATCGGGCCGATTTCTCCTACAATGAGCAGTTCTTC
>many|TRBJ2-7|TRBV30|TRBD1
CAWRYRGLSEQYF
TGTGCCTGGAGATACAGGGGTCTTAGCGAGCAGTACTTC
>few|TRBJ1-2|TRBV4-1|-
CASSQVKGGNYGYTF
TGCGCCAGCAGCCAAGTAAAGGGGGGTAACTATGGCTACACCTTC
>-|TRBJ2-7|TRBV28|TRBD2
CASSSISGTSSYEQYF
TGTGCCAGCAGTTCCATTAGCGGGACTTCCTCCTACGAGCAGTACTTC
>-|TRBJ2-1|TRBV4-1|-
CASSLFRVQFF
TGCGCCAGCAGCCTCTTCAGGGTGCAGTTCTTC
>many|TRBJ2-5|TRBV4-3|-
CASSQDFSGAKETQYF
TGCGCCAGCAGCCAAGACTTCTCCGGGGCGAAAGAGACCCAGTACTTC
>few|TRBJ2-2|TRBV29-1|TRBD2
CSVISGRNGELFF
TGCAGCGTAATTAGCGGGAGAAACGGGGAGCTGTTTTTT
>many|TRBJ2-5|TRBV5-4|TRBD2
CASSLGLAGGHQETQYF
TGTGCCAGCAGCTTGGGGCTAGCGGGAGGGCACCAAGAGACCCAGTACTTC
>-|TRBJ1-1|TRBV7-9|-
CASSPIWNTEAFF
TGTGCCAGCAGTCCCATCTGGAACACTGAAGCTTTCTTT
>many|TRBJ2-7|TRBV5-1|TRBD1
CASSVTGGPYEQYF
TGCGCCAGCAGCGTGACAGGGGGCCCCTACGAGCAGTACTTC
>many|TRBJ2-7|TRBV20-1|TRBD2
CSASPSSGRSSYEQYF
TGCAGTGCTAGTCCCTCTAGCGGCCGGAGCTCCTACGAGCAGTACTTC